This TCR beta chain stems from a study of blood T cell dynamics during melanoma immunotherapy. This CDR3 has 14 residues. J was trimmed by 5 bases and V by 2 bases; bases with no gene match: 2. Germline CDR1 is SGHTA and CDR2 is FQGTGA. As to time point: week 3, after first cycle of checkpoint inhibitor. Samples come from before therapy and from week 3 after the first blockade cycle. Prior systemic cancer therapy, immunosuppressant use and other active malignancies excluded patients. Sequencing used immunoSEQ multiplex PCR; TCRdb keeps in-frame clones, though not all of them. The repertoire holds 4,000 to 4,500 clones, with about 88% as singletons.

The chain recombines TRBV7-3 with TRBJ2-1; 8 nucleotides align to TRBD2. The source was blood, collected from a patient treated with checkpoint blockade. The receptor's source is a human donor with melanoma. DNA for the CDR3: TGTGCCAGCAGCTTAGCGGGAGGTGACAATGAGCAGTTCTTC. Its translation is CASSLAGGDNEQFF. Based on the CDR3 plus reference TRBV7-3 and TRBJ2-1, the full variable domain is GAGVSQTPSNKVTEKGKYVELRCDPISGHTALYWYRQSLGQGPEFLIYFQGTGAADDSGLPNDRFFAVRPEGSVSTLKIQRTERGDSAVYLCASSLAGGDNEQFFGPGTRLTVL.